One and the same sample provided the 17 T cell receptor beta chains below, sequenced in a study of monozygotic twins with inflammatory bowel disease. No DNA is given; TCRdb re-called the 5' RACE reads and lists each CDR3 protein once. This repertoire includes fewer than 400,000 distinct CDR3 sequences. Material for sequencing was blood. The origin of the receptors is a human donor with ulcerative colitis or Crohn's disease, or a healthy co-twin of an affected twin (not recorded which).

The CDR3: CSASEGSTYEQYF. The chain joins TRBV20-1 to TRBJ2-7. The CDR3 is 13 amino acids. CDR1 DFQATT and CDR2 SNEGSKA come from the germline V gene (reference sequence).

The chain joins TRBV7-2 to TRBJ2-7; TCRdb gives TRBD2 as the D gene, but with no DNA this cannot be confirmed. The CDR3 has 15 amino acids. Germline V CDR1 and CDR2: SGHTA, FQGNSA. CDR3 sequence: CASSLQASGGREQYF. The full variable domain, in which reference TRBV7-2 and TRBJ2-7 provide the parts outside the CDR3, is GAGVSQSPSNKVTEKGKDVELRCDPISGHTALYWYRQSLGQGLEFLIYFQGNSAPDKSGLPSDRFSAERTGGSVSTLTIQRTQQEDSAVYLCASSLQASGGREQYFGPGTRLTVT.

The gene calls are TRBV27 and TRBJ2-1. This CDR3 has 15 residues. Germline loops: CDR1 MNHEY, CDR2 SMNVEV (reference sequence). CDR3 loop: CASSLNAGASNEQFF.

The chain uses TRBV7-2 and TRBJ2-1; the D call of TRBD1 rests on TCRdb alone, since no DNA is present to check it. Germline loops: CDR1 SGHTA, CDR2 FQGNSA. This CDR3 has 13 residues. CDR3 sequence reads: CASSLGSGTKAPF.

The chain has TRBV3-1 and TRBJ2-1. CDR3 length: 14 amino acids. Germline CDR1 is LGHDT and CDR2 is YNNKEL (reference sequence). This CDR3 is CASSQGRSDNEQFF.

The chain couples TRBV10-3 to TRBJ2-5; as DNA is missing, the TRBD1 call by TCRdb cannot be tested. This CDR3 has 16 residues. The V gene's germline CDR1 is ENHRY and CDR2 SYGVKD. The CDR3 loop is CAISDRTGEAQETQYF.

The chain has TRBV27 and TRBJ1-3; there is no DNA to check the TCRdb D call of TRBD1. The CDR3 totals 19 residues. From germline, CDR1 is MNHEY and CDR2 SMNVEV (reference sequence). The CDR3 is CASSLTPPLLRGRGNTIYF.

The chain has TRBV7-3 and TRBJ2-2; the TCRdb call, TRBD1, lacks DNA for checking. CDR3 length: 13 amino acids. Per germline, CDR1 SGHTA and CDR2 FQGTGA. CDR3 sequence: CASSSQGPGELFF.

The V and J genes are TRBV28 and TRBJ2-1; absent DNA, TCRdb's TRBD2 call cannot be checked. Germline V gene data show CDR1 as MDHEN and CDR2 as SYDVKM. The CDR3 totals 17 residues. Here the CDR3 reads CASSGPTAGGSYNEQFF.

This chain connects TRBV5-1 to TRBJ1-3; with no DNA, the TCRdb D assignment of TRBD1 cannot be verified. Germline V gene lookup returns CDR1 SGHRS and CDR2 YFSETQ. CDR3 length equals 15 residues. The CDR3: CASSLGLQAGNTIYF.

The CDR3 spells CASNKGNTEAFF. The V call is TRBV7-2, the J call TRBJ1-1. The CDR3 covers 12 residues. CDR1 SGHTA and CDR2 FQGNSA come from the germline V gene. Filled out from reference TRBV7-2 and TRBJ1-1, the complete variable domain reads GAGVSQSPSNKVTEKGKDVELRCDPISGHTALYWYRQSLGQGLEFLIYFQGNSAPDKSGLPSDRFSAERTGGSVSTLTIQRTQQEDSAVYLCASNKGNTEAFFGQGTRLTVV.

The chain carries TRBV10-3 and TRBJ2-1; TCRdb returns TRBD2, unconfirmable since there is no DNA. Germline CDR1 ENHRY, CDR2 SYGVKD. The CDR3 spans 16 residues. The CDR3 sequence: CAISESRSSGSNEQFF.

This chain uses TRBV7-2 with TRBJ1-3. The CDR3 sequence is 16 residues long. Germline V gives CDR1 SGHTA, CDR2 FQGNSA. The CDR3 loop reads CASSPQTGSSGNTIYF.

The chain recombines TRBV7-2 with TRBJ2-3; the TCRdb D gene call, TRBD1, has no DNA to confirm it. Per germline, CDR1 SGHTA and CDR2 FQGNSA. CDR3 length equals 16 residues. CDR3 protein: CASSARTGGLRDTQYF.

The chain carries TRBV7-2 and TRBJ2-5; with no DNA, the TCRdb D assignment of TRBD2 cannot be verified. Germline values: CDR1 SGHTA, CDR2 FQGNSA. This CDR3 has 17 residues. The CDR3 loop reads CASSLGLAGVGQETQYF.

The CDR3 sequence is CASSVDQGRNIRAFF. This sequence joins TRBV9 and TRBJ1-1; TCRdb designates TRBD1, a call that cannot be tested without DNA. Per the germline V gene, CDR1 is SGDLS and CDR2 is YYNGEE. The CDR3 sequence is 15 residues long.

This chain connects TRBV7-2 to TRBJ1-2; lacking DNA, the TRBD1 call made by TCRdb goes unchecked. The CDR3 runs to 16 residues. CDR1 is SGHTA and CDR2 is FQGNSA in the germline V gene. The CDR3 here is CASSFPVGGLNYGYTF.